This is a list of T cell receptor beta chains from one sample in a study of regulatory T cells in long-lasting Graves disease. TCRdb independently ran MiXCR on the multiplex PCR reads; one entry per CDR3 protein. The sample holds 400,000 to 500,000 distinct CDR3 sequences, 20% to 25% seen once. Sample: peripheral blood mononuclear cells (PBMCs), taken when the disease was refractory, from a patient treated with antithyroid drugs. The receptors derive from a female donor with Graves disease. Both conserved end residues are part of each CDR3. Fields, in order: J gene, clone size, V gene, D gene, CDR3 protein, CDR3 DNA. The D gene is left open where the match is weak. Clone size appears in some rows only: once, few, many, or a class for an expanded clone.

TRBJ2-7,many,TRBV12-5,.,CASGPGRPSIYEQYF,TGTGCTAGTGGTCCGGGACGGCCATCCATATACGAGCAGTACTTC
TRBJ2-6,.,TRBV6-5,.,CASSYQPGANVLTF,TGTGCCAGCAGTTATCAGCCTGGGGCCAACGTCCTGACTTTC
TRBJ1-5,few,TRBV30,.,CAWSRGEGQPQHF,TGTGCCTGGAGCCGCGGGGAGGGACAGCCCCAGCATTTT
TRBJ2-5,many,TRBV12-3/TRBV12-4,.,CASSPGKWETQYF,TGTGCCAGCAGTCCCGGGAAGTGGGAGACCCAGTACTTC
TRBJ1-2,many,TRBV18,.,CASGGTSAYGYTF,TGTGCCAGCGGAGGGACGAGTGCCTATGGCTACACCTTC
TRBJ2-7,many,TRBV20-1,.,CSAGTYEQYF,TGCAGTGCTGGGACCTACGAGCAGTACTTC
TRBJ2-3,.,TRBV7-3,.,CASSVDYGPTQYF,TGTGCCAGCAGCGTAGACTATGGACCCACGCAGTATTTT
TRBJ1-6,few,TRBV12-3/TRBV12-4,.,CASSLRGRGNSPLHF,TGTGCCAGCAGTTTAAGAGGGCGGGGGAATTCACCCCTCCACTTT
TRBJ1-1,many,TRBV27,.,CASSFQHGEAFF,TGTGCCAGCAGTTTCCAACACGGTGAAGCTTTCTTT
TRBJ1-1,many,TRBV28,.,CASSPLGHPVMNTEAFF,TGTGCCAGCAGTCCGTTAGGACACCCTGTTATGAACACTGAAGCTTTCTTT
TRBJ1-2,.,TRBV15,.,CATSRDSWGAEGYTF,TGTGCCACCAGCAGAGATTCTTGGGGCGCGGAAGGCTACACCTTC
TRBJ2-7,many,TRBV24-1,.,CATSSGINSYEQYF,TGTGCCACCAGCTCCGGCATCAACTCCTACGAGCAGTACTTC
TRBJ2-5,few,TRBV10-3,.,CAISSGTLETQYF,TGTGCCATCAGCTCCGGGACATTAGAGACCCAGTACTTC
TRBJ2-7,many,TRBV20-1,.,CSARDILTPYEQYF,TGCAGTGCTAGAGATATCCTTACCCCCTACGAGCAGTACTTC
TRBJ2-7,many,TRBV12-3/TRBV12-4,TRBD2,CASSLWGGPHYEQYF,TGTGCCAGCAGTTTATGGGGGGGACCCCACTACGAGCAGTACTTC
TRBJ2-5,many,TRBV28,.,CASSSPDRRGETQYF,TGTGCCAGCAGTTCCCCCGACAGGCGGGGAGAGACCCAGTACTTC
TRBJ1-5,many,TRBV6-1,.,CASSPGLNQPQHF,TGTGCCAGCAGTCCGGGCCTAAATCAGCCCCAGCATTTT
TRBJ1-2,few,TRBV11-2,.,CASSLIGGQGYGYTF,TGTGCCAGCAGCTTAATTGGGGGCCAGGGCTATGGCTACACCTTC
TRBJ2-5,few,TRBV9,.,CASSDPGQSQETQYF,TGTGCCAGCAGCGATCCCGGACAGAGTCAAGAGACCCAGTACTTC
TRBJ1-2,few,TRBV29-1,.,CSVRDTSPGGYTF,TGCAGCGTCCGGGACACTTCCCCGGGGGGCTACACCTTC
TRBJ2-7,many,TRBV28,.,CASSEGVLSSYEQYF,TGTGCCAGCAGTGAAGGGGTCCTAAGCTCCTACGAGCAGTACTTC
TRBJ2-7,many,TRBV6-1,.,CASKDPGFRDEQYF,TGTGCCAGCAAGGACCCAGGATTCCGCGACGAGCAGTACTTC
TRBJ2-5,many,TRBV2,.,CASGRANEETQYF,TGTGCCAGCGGCCGGGCCAACGAGGAGACCCAGTACTTC
TRBJ1-1,.,TRBV20-1,.,CSARHPGFTEAFF,TGCAGTGCTAGACACCCGGGATTCACTGAAGCTTTCTTT
TRBJ2-1,many,TRBV20-1,.,CSARDREWEQFF,TGCAGTGCTAGAGACCGGGAGTGGGAGCAGTTCTTC
TRBJ2-1,.,TRBV11-3,.,CASSIAPDTDNEQFF,TGTGCCAGTAGTATCGCCCCGGACACCGACAATGAGCAGTTCTTC
TRBJ2-2,.,TRBV9,TRBD2,CASSVPRGGPNTGELFF,TGTGCCAGCAGCGTCCCCCGGGGAGGGCCAAACACCGGGGAGCTGTTTTTT
TRBJ2-6,.,TRBV29-1,.,CSVGVRLSGANVLTF,TGCAGCGTTGGGGTAAGACTCTCTGGGGCCAACGTCCTGACTTTC
TRBJ1-2,many,TRBV3-1,TRBD1,CASSQEGTGGDGYTF,TGTGCCAGCAGCCAAGAAGGGACAGGAGGTGATGGCTACACCTTC
TRBJ2-3,.,TRBV29-1,.,CSAEEGVADTQYF,TGCAGCGCTGAGGAGGGGGTGGCAGATACGCAGTATTTT
TRBJ2-5,few,TRBV20-1,.,CSAETTQETQYF,TGCAGTGCAGAGACTACCCAAGAGACCCAGTACTTC
TRBJ1-2,.,TRBV28,.,CASRAGTTNGYTF,TGTGCCAGCAGGGCCGGGACAACTAATGGCTACACCTTC
TRBJ1-5,.,TRBV3-1,.,CASSAPGDQPQHF,TGTGCCAGCAGCGCCCCAGGGGATCAGCCCCAGCATTTT
TRBJ1-4,many,TRBV11-2,.,CASSLRPGRYEKLFF,TGTGCCAGCAGCTTAAGGCCGGGGAGGTATGAAAAACTGTTTTTT
TRBJ2-5,many,TRBV7-3,.,CASSLTSPQETQYF,TGTGCCAGCAGCTTAACAAGCCCTCAAGAGACCCAGTACTTC
TRBJ1-5,many,TRBV28,.,CASSLWGGGSNQPQHF,TGTGCCAGCAGTTTATGGGGGGGAGGGTCCAATCAGCCCCAGCATTTT
TRBJ2-4,many,TRBV6-1,.,CASRSTRTSGNIQYF,TGTGCCAGCAGGTCTACCCGGACATCAGGGAACATTCAGTACTTC
TRBJ1-1,many,TRBV2,.,CASSEASDEGRTTEAFF,TGTGCCAGCAGTGAAGCGTCTGACGAAGGGCGGACCACTGAAGCTTTCTTT
TRBJ1-5,many,TRBV6-2/TRBV6-3,.,CASSYSVLWGRKPQHF,TGTGCCAGCAGTTACTCCGTGTTATGGGGTCGGAAGCCCCAGCATTTT
TRBJ2-5,many,TRBV6-1,.,CASSPHPATQYF,TGTGCCAGCAGTCCCCATCCAGCGACCCAGTACTTC
TRBJ1-2,once,TRBV19,.,CASSLTGTQSYNGYTF,TGTGCCAGCAGCTTGACCGGGACACAGTCCTATAATGGCTACACCTTC
TRBJ2-2,many,TRBV12-5,.,CASRGGVAAGELFF,TGTGCTAGTCGTGGGGGCGTAGCGGCCGGGGAGCTGTTTTTT
TRBJ2-2,.,TRBV20-1,.,CSARDGQTTIFTGELFF,TGCAGTGCTAGAGATGGTCAGACAACTATTTTCACCGGGGAGCTGTTTTTT
TRBJ2-5,.,TRBV30,.,CAWSQGRETQYF,TGTGCCTGGAGCCAAGGGCGGGAGACCCAGTACTTC